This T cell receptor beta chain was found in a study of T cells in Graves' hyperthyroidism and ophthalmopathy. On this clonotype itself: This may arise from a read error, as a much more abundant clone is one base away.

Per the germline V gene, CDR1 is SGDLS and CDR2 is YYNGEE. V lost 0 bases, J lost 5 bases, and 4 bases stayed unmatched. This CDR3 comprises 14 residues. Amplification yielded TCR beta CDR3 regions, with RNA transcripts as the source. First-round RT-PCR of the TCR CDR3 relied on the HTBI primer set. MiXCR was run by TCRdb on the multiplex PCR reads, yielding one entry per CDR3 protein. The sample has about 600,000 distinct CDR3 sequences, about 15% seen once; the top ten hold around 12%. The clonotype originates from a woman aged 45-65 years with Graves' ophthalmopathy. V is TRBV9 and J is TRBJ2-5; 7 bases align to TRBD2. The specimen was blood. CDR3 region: CASSVGRGSETQYF. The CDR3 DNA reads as TGTGCCAGCAGCGTAGGGCGGGGGAGCGAGACCCAGTACTTC.